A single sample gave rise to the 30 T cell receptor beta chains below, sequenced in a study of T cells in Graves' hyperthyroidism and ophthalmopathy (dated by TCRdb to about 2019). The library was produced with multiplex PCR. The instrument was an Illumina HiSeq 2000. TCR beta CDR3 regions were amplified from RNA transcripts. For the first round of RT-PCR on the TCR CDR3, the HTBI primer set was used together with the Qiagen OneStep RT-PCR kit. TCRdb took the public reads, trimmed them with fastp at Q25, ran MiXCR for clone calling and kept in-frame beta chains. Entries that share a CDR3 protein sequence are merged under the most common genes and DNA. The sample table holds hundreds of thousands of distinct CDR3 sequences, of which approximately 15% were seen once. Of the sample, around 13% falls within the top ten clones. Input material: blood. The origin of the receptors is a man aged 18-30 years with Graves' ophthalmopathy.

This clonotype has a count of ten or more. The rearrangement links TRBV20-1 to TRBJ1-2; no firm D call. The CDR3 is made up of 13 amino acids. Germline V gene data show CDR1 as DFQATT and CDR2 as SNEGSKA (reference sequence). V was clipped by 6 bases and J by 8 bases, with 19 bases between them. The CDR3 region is CSATTPSPGGYTF. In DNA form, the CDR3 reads TGCAGTGCAACGACACCCTCTCCGGGGGGCTACACCTTC.

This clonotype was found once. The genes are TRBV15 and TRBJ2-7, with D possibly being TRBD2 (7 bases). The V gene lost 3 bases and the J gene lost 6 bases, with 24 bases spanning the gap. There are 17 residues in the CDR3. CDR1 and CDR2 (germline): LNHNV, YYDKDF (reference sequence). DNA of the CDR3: TGTGCCACCAGCAGCCGAGGGGGGGACCCCTCTGGTTTCGAGCAGTACTTC. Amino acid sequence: CATSSRGGDPSGFEQYF.

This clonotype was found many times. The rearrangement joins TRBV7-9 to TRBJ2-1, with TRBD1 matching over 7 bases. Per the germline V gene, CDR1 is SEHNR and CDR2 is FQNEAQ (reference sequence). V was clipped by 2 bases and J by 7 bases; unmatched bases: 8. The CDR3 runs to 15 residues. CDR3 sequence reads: CASSLHESRGNEQFF. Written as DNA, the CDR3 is TGTGCCAGCAGCTTACACGAGTCCAGGGGGAATGAGCAGTTCTTC.

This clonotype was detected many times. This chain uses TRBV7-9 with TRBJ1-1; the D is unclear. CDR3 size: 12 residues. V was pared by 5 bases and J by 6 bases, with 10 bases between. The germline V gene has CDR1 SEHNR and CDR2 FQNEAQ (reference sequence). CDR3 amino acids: CASSPPNPEAFF. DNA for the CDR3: TGTGCCAGCAGCCCCCCAAATCCTGAAGCTTTCTTT.

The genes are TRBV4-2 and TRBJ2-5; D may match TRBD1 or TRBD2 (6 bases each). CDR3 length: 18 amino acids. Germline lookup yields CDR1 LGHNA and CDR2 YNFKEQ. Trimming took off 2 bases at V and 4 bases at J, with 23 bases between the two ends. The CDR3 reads CASSQRGAGQGPGETQYF. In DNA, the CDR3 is TGTGCCAGCAGCCAAAGGGGGGCGGGCCAGGGCCCCGGAGAGACCCAGTACTTC.

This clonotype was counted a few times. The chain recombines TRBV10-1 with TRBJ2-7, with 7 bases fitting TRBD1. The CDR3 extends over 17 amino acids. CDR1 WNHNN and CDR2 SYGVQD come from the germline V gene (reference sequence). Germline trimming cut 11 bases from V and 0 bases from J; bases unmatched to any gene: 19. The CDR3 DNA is TGCGCCTGCCTAGCTTCCCCCCGGGACAGAGCCTCCTACGAGCAGTACTTC. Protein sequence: CACLASPRDRASYEQYF.

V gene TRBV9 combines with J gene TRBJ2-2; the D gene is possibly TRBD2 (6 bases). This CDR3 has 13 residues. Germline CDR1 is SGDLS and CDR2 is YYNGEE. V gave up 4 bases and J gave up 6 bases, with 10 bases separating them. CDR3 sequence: CASSNSGPGELFF. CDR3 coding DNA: TGTGCCAGCAGCAACAGCGGGCCCGGGGAGCTGTTTTTT.

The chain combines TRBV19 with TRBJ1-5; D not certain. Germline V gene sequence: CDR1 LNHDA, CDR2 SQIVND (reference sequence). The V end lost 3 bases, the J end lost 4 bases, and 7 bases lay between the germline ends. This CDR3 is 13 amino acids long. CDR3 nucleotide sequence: TGTGCCAGTAGTATCCAGGTAAATCAGCCCCAGCATTTT. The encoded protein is CASSIQVNQPQHF.

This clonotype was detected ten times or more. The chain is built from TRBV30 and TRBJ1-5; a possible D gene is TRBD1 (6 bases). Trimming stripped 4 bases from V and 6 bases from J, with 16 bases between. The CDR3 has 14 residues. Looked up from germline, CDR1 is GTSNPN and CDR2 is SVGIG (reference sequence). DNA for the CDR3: TGTGCCTGGACAAACCAGGGGCAGGGTCAGCCCCAGCATTTT. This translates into CAWTNQGQGQPQHF.

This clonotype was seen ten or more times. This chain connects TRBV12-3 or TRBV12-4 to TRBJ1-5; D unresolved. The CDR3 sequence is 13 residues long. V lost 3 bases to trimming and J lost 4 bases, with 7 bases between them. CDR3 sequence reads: CASSFKRNQPQHF. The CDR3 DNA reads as TGTGCCAGCAGTTTCAAAAGAAATCAGCCCCAGCATTTT.

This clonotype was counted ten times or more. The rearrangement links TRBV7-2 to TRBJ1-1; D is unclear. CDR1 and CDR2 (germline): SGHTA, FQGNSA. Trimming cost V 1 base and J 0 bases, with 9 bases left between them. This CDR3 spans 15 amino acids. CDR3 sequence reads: CASSLVSQVNTEAFF. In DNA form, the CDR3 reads TGTGCCAGCAGCTTAGTTTCTCAGGTGAACACTGAAGCTTTCTTT.

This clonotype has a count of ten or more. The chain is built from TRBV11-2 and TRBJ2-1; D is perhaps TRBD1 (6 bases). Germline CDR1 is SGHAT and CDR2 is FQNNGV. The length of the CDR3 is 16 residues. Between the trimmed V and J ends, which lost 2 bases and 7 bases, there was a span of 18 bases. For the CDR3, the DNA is TGTGCCAGCAGCTTATCAGGGGTTCGGTACATGAATGAGCAGTTCTTC. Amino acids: CASSLSGVRYMNEQFF. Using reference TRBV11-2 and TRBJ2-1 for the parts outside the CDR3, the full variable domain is EAGVAQSPRYKIIEKRQSVAFWCNPISGHATLYWYQQILGQGPKLLIQFQNNGVVDDSQLPKDRFSAERLKGVDSTLKIQPAKLEDSAVYLCASSLSGVRYMNEQFFGPGTRLTVL.

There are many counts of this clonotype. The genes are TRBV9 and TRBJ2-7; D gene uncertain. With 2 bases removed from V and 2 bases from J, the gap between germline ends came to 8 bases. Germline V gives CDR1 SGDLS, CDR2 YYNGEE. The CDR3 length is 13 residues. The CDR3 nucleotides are TGTGCCAGCAGCGTCGGGTTAGCCTACGAGCAGTACTTC. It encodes CASSVGLAYEQYF.

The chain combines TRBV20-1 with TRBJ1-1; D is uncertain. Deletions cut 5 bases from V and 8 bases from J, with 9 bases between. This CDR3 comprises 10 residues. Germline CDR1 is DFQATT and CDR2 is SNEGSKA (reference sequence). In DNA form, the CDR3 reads TGCAGTGCTGGTAATCCGGAAGCTTTCTTT. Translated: CSAGNPEAFF.

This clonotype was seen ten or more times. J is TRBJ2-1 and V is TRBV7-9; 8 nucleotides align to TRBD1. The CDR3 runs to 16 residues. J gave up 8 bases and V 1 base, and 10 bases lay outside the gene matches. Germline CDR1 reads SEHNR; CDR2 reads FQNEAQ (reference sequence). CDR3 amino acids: CASSLELLGQAHEQFF. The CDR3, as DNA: TGTGCCAGCAGCTTAGAGCTCCTGGGACAGGCACATGAGCAGTTCTTC. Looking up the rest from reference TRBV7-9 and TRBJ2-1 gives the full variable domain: DTGVSQNPRHKITKRGQNVTFRCDPISEHNRLYWYRQTLGQGPEFLTYFQNEAQLEKSRLLSDRFSAERPKGSFSTLEIQRTEQGDSAMYLCASSLELLGQAHEQFFGPGTRLTVL.

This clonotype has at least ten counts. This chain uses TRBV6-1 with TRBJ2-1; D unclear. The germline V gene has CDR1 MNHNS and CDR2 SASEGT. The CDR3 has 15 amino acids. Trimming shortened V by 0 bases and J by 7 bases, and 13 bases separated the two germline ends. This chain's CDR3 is CASSEAGPGPNEQFF. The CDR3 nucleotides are TGTGCCAGCAGTGAAGCAGGACCTGGGCCGAATGAGCAGTTCTTC.

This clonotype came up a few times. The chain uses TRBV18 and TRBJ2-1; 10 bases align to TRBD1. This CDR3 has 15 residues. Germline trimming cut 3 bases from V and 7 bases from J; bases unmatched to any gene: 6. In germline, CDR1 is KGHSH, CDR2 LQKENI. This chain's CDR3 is CASSPGDRGGNEQFF. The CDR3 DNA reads TGTGCCAGCTCACCTGGGGACAGGGGAGGGAATGAGCAGTTCTTC.

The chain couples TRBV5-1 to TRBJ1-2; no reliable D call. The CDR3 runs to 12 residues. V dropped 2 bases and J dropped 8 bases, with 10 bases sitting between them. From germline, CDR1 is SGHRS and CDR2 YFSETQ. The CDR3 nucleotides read TGCGCCAGCAGCTTTGGTAATATCGGCTACACCTTC. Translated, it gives CASSFGNIGYTF.

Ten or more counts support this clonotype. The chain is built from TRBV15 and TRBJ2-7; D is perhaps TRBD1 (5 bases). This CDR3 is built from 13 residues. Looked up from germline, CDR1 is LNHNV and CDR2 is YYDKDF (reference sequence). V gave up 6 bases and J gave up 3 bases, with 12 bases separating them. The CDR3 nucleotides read TGTGCCACCAGGGAGAGGACAAGCTACGAGCAGTACTTC. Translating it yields CATRERTSYEQYF.

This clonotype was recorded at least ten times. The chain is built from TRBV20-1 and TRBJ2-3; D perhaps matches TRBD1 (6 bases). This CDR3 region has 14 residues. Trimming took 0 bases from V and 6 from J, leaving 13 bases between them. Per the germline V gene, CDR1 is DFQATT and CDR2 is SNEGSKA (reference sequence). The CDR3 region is CSARDFQGLDTQYF. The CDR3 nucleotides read TGCAGTGCTAGAGATTTCCAGGGGTTGGATACGCAGTATTTT.

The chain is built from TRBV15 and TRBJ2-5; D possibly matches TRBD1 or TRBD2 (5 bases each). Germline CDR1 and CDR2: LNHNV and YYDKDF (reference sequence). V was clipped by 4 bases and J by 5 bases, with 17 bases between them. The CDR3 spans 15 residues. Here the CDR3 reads CATSTSRGWGETQYF. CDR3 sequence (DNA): TGTGCCACCAGCACCAGTCGGGGTTGGGGGGAGACCCAGTACTTC.

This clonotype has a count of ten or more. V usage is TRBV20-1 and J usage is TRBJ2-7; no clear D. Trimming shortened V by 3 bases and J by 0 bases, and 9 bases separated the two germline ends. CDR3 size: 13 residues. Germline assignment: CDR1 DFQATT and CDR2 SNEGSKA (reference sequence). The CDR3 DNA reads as TGCAGTGCTAGTACGACAACCTCCTACGAGCAGTACTTC. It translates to CSASTTTSYEQYF.

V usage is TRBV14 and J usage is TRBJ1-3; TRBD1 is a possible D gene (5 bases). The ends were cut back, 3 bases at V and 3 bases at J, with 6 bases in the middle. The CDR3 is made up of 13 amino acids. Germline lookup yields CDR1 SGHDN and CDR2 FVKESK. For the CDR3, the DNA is TGTGCCAGCAGCCATACAGGTGGAAACACCATATATTTT. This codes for CASSHTGGNTIYF.

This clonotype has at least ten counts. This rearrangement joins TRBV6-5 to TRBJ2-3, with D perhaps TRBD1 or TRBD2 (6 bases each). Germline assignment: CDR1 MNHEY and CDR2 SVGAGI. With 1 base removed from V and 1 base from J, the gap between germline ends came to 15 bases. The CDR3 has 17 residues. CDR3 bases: TGTGCCAGCAGTTACTACTCCGGGGGCAGGGGCACAGATACGCAGTATTTT. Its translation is CASSYYSGGRGTDTQYF.

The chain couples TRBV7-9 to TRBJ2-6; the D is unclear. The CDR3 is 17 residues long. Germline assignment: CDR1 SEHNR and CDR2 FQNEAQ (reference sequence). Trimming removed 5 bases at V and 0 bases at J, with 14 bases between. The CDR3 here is CASSHRATSSGANVLTF. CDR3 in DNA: TGTGCCAGCAGCCACCGGGCCACATCCTCTGGGGCCAACGTCCTGACTTTC.

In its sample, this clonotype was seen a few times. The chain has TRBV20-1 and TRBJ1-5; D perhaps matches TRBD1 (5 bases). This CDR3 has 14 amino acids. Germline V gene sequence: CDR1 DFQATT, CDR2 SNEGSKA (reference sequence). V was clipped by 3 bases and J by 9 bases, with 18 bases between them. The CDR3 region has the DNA TGCAGTGCTAGTAACATGGGTGGGGCCCCGCCCCAGCATTTT. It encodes CSASNMGGAPPQHF.

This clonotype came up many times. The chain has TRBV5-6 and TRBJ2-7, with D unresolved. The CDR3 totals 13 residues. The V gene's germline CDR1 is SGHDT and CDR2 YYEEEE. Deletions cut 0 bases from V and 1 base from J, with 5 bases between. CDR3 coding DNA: TGTGCCAGCAGCTTGGGCAGTTCCTACGAGCAGTACTTC. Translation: CASSLGSSYEQYF.

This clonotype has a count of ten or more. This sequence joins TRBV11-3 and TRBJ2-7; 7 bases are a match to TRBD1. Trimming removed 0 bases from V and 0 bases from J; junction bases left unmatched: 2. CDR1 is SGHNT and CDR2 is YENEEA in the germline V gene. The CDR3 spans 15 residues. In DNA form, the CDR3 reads TGTGCCAGCAGCTTAGAAGGGGACAGCTCCTACGAGCAGTACTTC. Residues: CASSLEGDSSYEQYF.

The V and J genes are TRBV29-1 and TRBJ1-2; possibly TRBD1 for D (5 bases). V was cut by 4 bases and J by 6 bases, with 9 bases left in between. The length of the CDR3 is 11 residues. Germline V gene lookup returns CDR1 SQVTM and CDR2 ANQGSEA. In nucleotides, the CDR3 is TGCAGCGTTGGACTAGGGGATGGCTACACCTTC. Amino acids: CSVGLGDGYTF.

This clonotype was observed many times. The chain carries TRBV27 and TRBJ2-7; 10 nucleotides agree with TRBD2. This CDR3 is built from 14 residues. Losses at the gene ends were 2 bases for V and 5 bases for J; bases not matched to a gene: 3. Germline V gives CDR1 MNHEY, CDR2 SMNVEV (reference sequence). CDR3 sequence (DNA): TGTGCCAGCAGTTTACTAGCGGGAGTCCACGAGCAGTACTTC. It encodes CASSLLAGVHEQYF.